The source of this T cell receptor beta chain is a study of OX40 agonist ivuxolimab in advanced cancers. General observations from the study: Normalized T-cell clonal expansion was also low in a subset of nonresponders. Averaged across samples, CD8+ T cells carried more expanded clones than CD4+ did. Individuals who were partial responders at 0.1-3.0 mg/kg had clonal expansion that ranked among the lowest.

TCRdb keeps only in-frame clones here, not all; method: immunoSEQ multiplex PCR. The sample consists of under 85,000 clones, more than 75% of them appearing once. This clone was found once. Its target is not known. The CDR3 has 14 amino acids. CDR1 is SNHLY and CDR2 is FYNNEI in the germline V gene. V was pared by 4 bases and J by 2 bases, with 9 bases between. Sequencing was performed on CD4+ or CD8+ T cells sorted from blood, taken in a trial of the OX40 agonist ivuxolimab. The gene calls are TRBV2 and TRBJ1-3; D unresolved. This TCR was sampled from an adult with an advanced solid tumor such as melanoma, head and neck, liver or kidney cancer. The CDR3 reads CASSGGPPGNTIYF. CDR3 coding DNA: TGTGCCAGCAGTGGCGGTCCCCCTGGAAACACCATATATTTT.